The following is a T cell receptor beta chain sequence with its context. Its target is not known. These data belong to a study of cytomegalovirus exposure and HLA in healthy donors. General study results and limits: Whilst most TCR sequences proved rare, a subset of public TCRs occurred across many donors.

From germline, CDR1 is MNHEY and CDR2 SMNVEV (reference sequence). V shed 9 bases and J shed 7 bases, with 9 bases lying between them. The CDR3 sequence is 10 residues long. 60 Vbeta and 13 Jbeta primers were used in PCR. Clones were read by immunoSEQ multiplex PCR, and TCRdb kept only the in-frame ones, dropping some. Among roughly 170,000 clones listed, around 74% were seen once. The specimen sequenced was PBMCs. The clonotype originates from a female donor in good health and CMV-seronegative. The rearrangement uses TRBV27 and TRBJ1-1; D remains ambiguous. For the CDR3, the DNA is TGTGCCAGTGAGCTCCATGAAGCTTTCTTT. This encodes CASELHEAFF.